This T cell receptor (beta chain) was retrieved from a study of T cell responses to AZD1222 COVID-19 vaccine. The overall study: Second-dose recipients at about 4 or about 12 weeks were treated as one pooled group.

Points on this clone: The target antigen is unknown.

Study outcomes and limitations: Increases in Spike-specific TCR breadth and depth were seen after two AZD1222 doses. A mostly white British donor set with more females was recruited, and clonal diversity was possibly underestimated. Nearly half of spike-specific TCRs reportedly target variant regions that are unmutated in the B.1.351 and B.1.1.7 variants.

Produced via immunoSEQ multiplex PCR; TCRdb's table is partial and in-frame only. The data contain some 110,000 clones, 88% of them seen just once; the ten biggest clones take up around 9%. From germline, CDR1 is SGHVS and CDR2 FQNEAQ. V gave up 3 bases and J gave up 1 base; unmatched junction bases: 23. CDR3 length: 21 residues. V is TRBV7-8 and J is TRBJ2-5; the match to TRBD2 covers 7 bases. The receptor comes from an adult in good health. Specimen: peripheral blood, collected on day 0 of AZD1222 vaccination. CDR3 sequence (DNA): TGTGCCAGCAGCTTCCCCCTGGAAGCGGGGAGCACACTAATAAGCCAAGAGACCCAGTACTTC. This sequence encodes CASSFPLEAGSTLISQETQYF.